This T cell receptor (beta chain) was observed in a study of T cell repertoires in cytomegalovirus infection. Only a few counts were recorded for this clonotype. The antigen is unknown. Using its own MiXCR run on the reads, TCRdb lists one record per CDR3 protein. The sample gives 310,000 or so distinct CDR3 sequences, under 30% of which show up once; about 14% is in the top ten. The CDR3 spans 15 residues. V was pared by 3 bases and J by 7 bases, with 16 bases between. CDR1 is MDHEN and CDR2 is SYDVKM in the germline V gene. Findings of the study overall: HLA-C-restricted CMV-specific TCR beta clonotypes prevailed in the ex vivo response. Identification of carriers of CMV plus the relevant HLA was achieved through cumulative public TCR beta family frequency.

The specimen sequenced was PBMCs. The rearrangement links TRBV28 to TRBJ1-5; D may be TRBD1 (5 bases). The origin of this receptor is a human donor in good health (CMV status not recorded). Some clones in this sample may be carry-over from other donors' samples. DNA of the CDR3: TGTGCCAGCAGTTTCGGGGCGCGGGGAAGACAGCCCCAGCATTTT. This gives the protein CASSFGARGRQPQHF.